Here is one TCR beta chain with its context. Its antigen is currently unknown. This CDR3 is 15 amino acids long. The germline V gene has CDR1 SGHNT and CDR2 YENEEA. V was cut by 4 bases and J by 4 bases, with 13 bases left in between. These data are taken from a study of shared clonotypes between healthy human individuals. Study outcomes and limitations: Across subsets, estimated richness was generally greater for naive than for memory populations. Relative to their counterparts shared across all four donors, non-shared clonotypes exhibited diminished generation probabilities.

TCRdb's copy holds only in-frame clones and misses some; the assay was immunoSEQ multiplex PCR. The table has about 1 million clones, under 80% seen once. The rearrangement joins TRBV11-3 to TRBJ2-2; the D gene is possibly TRBD2 (6 bases). Input material: memory CD4+ T cells sorted from blood. As to subset: CD45RA-negative fraction. The clonotype was recovered from a man between 18 and 35 years old in good health. The CDR3 sequence is CASSSGGVATGELFF. The CDR3 nucleotides are TGTGCCAGCAGCTCGGGCGGGGTCGCCACCGGGGAGCTGTTTTTT.